This T cell receptor (beta chain) stems from a study of cytomegalovirus exposure and HLA in healthy donors. Study background: The 90 to 150 validation repertoires, a later analysis reported, used the same platform as the approximately 700 first-cohort repertoires. Study-wide results and limits: According to a later analysis, TCR clusters from the first cohort tended to co-occur in the roughly 120 validation repertoires.

Worth noting for this clone: The antigen remains unidentified.

The CDR3 totals 13 residues. CDR1 is GTSNPN, CDR2 SVGIG, per germline (reference sequence). Trimming left V 6 bases short and J 3 bases short, with 15 bases between. Clones were sequenced by immunoSEQ multiplex PCR, and TCRdb holds only the in-frame ones, with some missing. The table includes about 260,000 clones, around 91% detected once. This chain joins TRBV30 and TRBJ2-7; no clear D. Sequenced: PBMCs. The source of this sequence is a young woman in good health and CMV-seronegative. CDR3 loop: CACDKSGVYEQYF. The CDR3 DNA reads as TGTGCCTGCGACAAGTCCGGAGTCTACGAGCAGTACTTC.